This TCR beta chain was identified in a study of PD-1 blockade in classical Hodgkin lymphoma (dated by TCRdb to about 2020). General notes on the study: To define a peripheral blood immune signature of response to PD-1 blockade in classical Hodgkin lymphoma, the study combined TCR beta sequencing with CyTOF. The paper's findings and limits, for the study overall: Baseline TCR diversity was reported as lower in newly diagnosed patients than in healthy donors, and lower still in relapsed/refractory patients. The study covered only a single clinical trial cohort, and the causes of the repertoire differences, possibly disease activity or prior therapy, were still not defined.

The time point tag for this specimen amounts to: newly diagnosed, previously untreated cHL patient sample. Magnetic negative selection with a Miltenyi CD4+ T cell isolation kit was used to purify CD4+ T cells from thawed PBMCs. PBMCs from patients with newly diagnosed, previously untreated classical Hodgkin lymphoma were sequenced as a comparison group for the relapsed/refractory trial patients. Peripheral blood was collected in 8 mL Vacutainer Cell Preparation Tubes, from which PBMCs were isolated by centrifugation and then cryopreserved. Purified CD4+ and CD8+ fractions were prepared only for cases with an additional available PBMC sample. Magnetically labelled cells were removed on LS columns in a quadroMACS separator, and the flow-through was collected as the purified fraction. The Qiagen DNeasy kit was used to extract genomic DNA both from unsorted PBMCs and from the negatively selected CD4+ and CD8+ fractions. TCR beta CDR3 regions were amplified by immunoSEQ multiplex PCR using primers annealing to V and J segments. A synthetic immune receptor repertoire was used to minimize amplification bias, and remaining bias was computationally removed after sequencing. Turning to the authors' computational methods: Custom Python scripts were used to quantify repertoire diversity as the Shannon entropy index. Unsorted, CD4+ and CD8+ repertoires were analyzed separately, except in combined analyses where CD4+ and CD8+ sequences were merged in silico. Drawn from immuneACCESS, this table holds only the in-frame rearrangements with V and J called that TCRdb kept. Clones are partly lost; checked studies trace under half to an unresolved V gene and leave the rest unexplained. That table is the source of V, J and clone size, and D and trimming were worked out from the DNA. Here the sample has around 32,000 clones; approximately 90% occur a single time. Roughly 1.2% of the sample is taken by the ten largest.

There are 17 amino acids in the CDR3, from cysteine to phenylalanine inclusive. Here the CDR3 DNA is all that survives: 51 bases in frame from base 1. Trimming at the junction amounts to 1 base on V and 8 bases on J, and the germline ends lie 18 bases apart. The germline V gene gives CDR1 as MGHDK and CDR2 as SYGVNS. This clone was recorded only once. Its target antigen remains unknown. One base away there is no much larger clone; base qualities are not given. The chain is encoded by TRBV25-1 joined to TRBJ1-6, and TRBD1 may be the D gene, going by 5 matching bases. What was sequenced was CD4+ T cells from blood. This TCR derives from a human donor with classical Hodgkin lymphoma. The nucleotide sequence is TGTGCCAGCAGTGAATGGGGGATTAAGGTGGTGGATTCACCCCTCCACTTT. Its translation reads: CASSEWGIKVVDSPLHF.